What follows are 13 T cell receptor beta chains derived from one specimen sequenced in a study of regulatory T cells in long-lasting Graves disease. iRepertoire HTBI primers and Arm-PCR of CDR3 regions built TCR beta libraries. TCRdb re-analysed the multiplex PCR reads in MiXCR, keeping a single row per CDR3 protein. In the table there are 350,000 to 500,000 distinct CDR3 sequences, around a fifth of which are singletons. Time point denoted: persistent/refractory GD, antithyroid drugs over 5 years with positive TRAb. The authors made the TCR library using RNA they extracted from PBMCs. This material consisted of peripheral blood mononuclear cells (PBMCs), taken when the disease was refractory, from a patient treated with antithyroid drugs. These receptors originate from a female donor with Graves disease.

This clonotype was detected ten times or more. This sequence joins TRBV24-1 and TRBJ2-5, with TRBD2 matching 8 bases. The CDR3 runs 14 residues. Germline V CDR1 and CDR2: KGHDR, SFDVKD. V gave up 3 bases and J gave up 5 bases; unmatched junction bases: 4. In nucleotides, the CDR3 is TGTGCCACCAGTGATGCGGGGGGCGGGGAGACCCAGTACTTC. Protein product: CATSDAGGGETQYF.

A remark on this clonotype: A much larger clone differs by one base, so this may be a read error. This CDR3 is CSARTPGTSGLSCEQYF. Here the CDR3 DNA reads TGCAGTGCTAGAACTCCCGGGACTAGCGGACTCTCCTGCGAGCAGTACTTC. The gene calls are TRBV20-1 and TRBJ2-7; 11 nucleotides agree with TRBD2. Per the germline V gene, CDR1 is DFQATT and CDR2 is SNEGSKA (reference sequence). The CDR3 is made up of 17 amino acids.

This clonotype came up many times. The rearrangement joins TRBV30 to TRBJ1-4; D may be TRBD1 (6 bases). The germline V and J ends were trimmed by 4 bases and 10 bases, with 13 bases remaining between them. Germline V lookup: CDR1 GTSNPN, CDR2 SVGIG (reference sequence). CDR3 length: 12 residues. The CDR3 here is CAWTPDRGKLFF. The CDR3 nucleotides read TGTGCCTGGACCCCGGACAGAGGAAAACTGTTTTTT.

This chain links TRBV5-1 with TRBJ2-3; D is unresolved. The ends were cut back, 0 bases at V and 4 bases at J, with 12 bases in the middle. CDR3 length: 15 amino acids. Looked up from germline, CDR1 is SGHRS and CDR2 is YFSETQ. CDR3 coding DNA: TGCGCCAGCAGCTTGGAAGGCGGCTGGGCAGATACGCAGTATTTT. It yields the protein CASSLEGGWADTQYF.

At least ten counts were recorded for this clonotype. V is TRBV6-1 and J is TRBJ2-7; the D is unclear. The V end lost 2 bases, the J end lost 0 bases, and 8 bases lay between the germline ends. Germline V CDR1 and CDR2: MNHNS, SASEGT. This CDR3 is 14 amino acids long. The CDR3 region has the DNA TGTGCCAGCAGTGAATTGGCTAGCTCCTACGAGCAGTACTTC. Translating it yields CASSELASSYEQYF.

This sequence joins TRBV28 and TRBJ2-3, with 9 bases lining up with TRBD1. Germline lookup yields CDR1 MDHEN and CDR2 SYDVKM. CDR3 length: 13 amino acids. With V trimmed by 6 bases and J by 6 bases, 4 bases remained unmatched. The CDR3 loop is CASSVGQGDTQYF. As DNA, the CDR3 is TGTGCCAGCAGCGTAGGACAGGGGGATACGCAGTATTTT. Based on the CDR3 plus reference TRBV28 and TRBJ2-3, the full variable domain is DVKVTQSSRYLVKRTGEKVFLECVQDMDHENMFWYRQDPGLGLRLIYFSYDVKMKEKGDIPEGYSVSREKKERFSLILESASTNQTSMYLCASSVGQGDTQYFGPGTRLTVL.

This clonotype has ten or more counts. The J gene is TRBJ1-2, the V gene TRBV27, with D possibly matching TRBD1 (6 bases). Trimming pared 2 bases from V and 2 bases from J, leaving 9 bases between. From germline, CDR1 is MNHEY and CDR2 SMNVEV (reference sequence). The CDR3 spans 14 residues. The CDR3 DNA reads as TGTGCCAGCAGTTTAAGGGGGGGGAACTATGGCTACACCTTC. As protein: CASSLRGGNYGYTF.

This clonotype occurred many times. The J gene is TRBJ1-1, the V gene TRBV10-3; TRBD1 agrees at 7 bases. Trimming cost V 6 bases and J 6 bases; bases outside gene matches: 7. The CDR3 has 13 amino acids. Germline values: CDR1 ENHRY, CDR2 SYGVKD. CDR3 sequence reads: CAISPRGKAEAFF. CDR3 bases: TGTGCCATCAGCCCCAGGGGGAAGGCTGAAGCTTTCTTT.

This clonotype came up many times. The chain is built from TRBV27 and TRBJ2-1, with D unresolved. The V and J ends lost 6 bases and 5 bases respectively, with 8 bases between them. This CDR3 is 12 amino acids long. Per germline, CDR1 MNHEY and CDR2 SMNVEV (reference sequence). The CDR3 sequence is CASSRLDNEQFF. The DNA for the CDR3 is TGTGCCAGCAGCCGACTTGACAATGAGCAGTTCTTC.

Concerning this clonotype itself: A read error may produce the germline difference seen at one junction end. The rearrangement joins TRBV27 to TRBJ1-4; D might be TRBD1 (5 bases). The CDR3 is 17 residues long. The germline V gene encodes CDR1 MNHEY and CDR2 SMNVEV (reference sequence). In DNA, the CDR3 is TGTGCCAGCAGTCTATCTAGGGGAGCCGCAACTAATGAAAAACTGTTTTTT. Amino acid sequence: CASSLSRGAATNEKLFF. The complete variable domain, with remaining parts taken from reference TRBV27 and TRBJ1-4, reads EAQVTQNPRYLITVTGKKLTVTCSQNMNHEYMSWYRQDPGLGLRQIYYSMNVEVTDKGDVPEGYKVSRKEKRNFPLILESPSPNQTSLYFCASSLSRGAATNEKLFFGSGTQLSVL.

This clonotype was counted at least ten times. The chain joins TRBV28 to TRBJ2-2; the D gene is possibly TRBD2 (6 bases). V lost 6 bases and J lost 2, with 7 bases in between. Germline CDR1 reads MDHEN; CDR2 reads SYDVKM. This CDR3 region has 13 residues. CDR3 region: CASRTSNTGELFF. CDR3 nucleotides: TGTGCCAGCAGAACTAGCAACACCGGGGAGCTGTTTTTT.

The sample holds many counts of this clonotype. The J gene is TRBJ2-6, the V gene TRBV29-1; D remains ambiguous. Trimming left V 1 base short and J 3 bases short, with 10 bases between. This CDR3 spans 15 amino acids. Germline V gene data show CDR1 as SQVTM and CDR2 as ANQGSEA. CDR3 bases: TGCAGCGTTGAAGGGGATACTTTTGGGGCCAACGTCCTGACTTTC. Its protein is CSVEGDTFGANVLTF.

This clonotype occurred many times. The chain uses TRBV6-1 and TRBJ1-4; D call uncertain. This CDR3 has 15 residues. Looked up from germline, CDR1 is MNHNS and CDR2 is SASEGT. The V end lost 4 bases, the J end lost 4 bases, and 13 bases lay between the germline ends. DNA for the CDR3: TGTGCCAGCAGTGCCACCGACCGGAGTAATGAAAAACTGTTTTTT. It is translated as CASSATDRSNEKLFF.